There are a few counts of the clone carrying this T cell receptor beta chain. Its antigen is not known. RNA transcripts served as the template for amplifying TCR beta CDR3 regions. HTBI primers were used for first-round RT-PCR of the TCR CDR3. TCRdb analysed the multiplex PCR reads with MiXCR anew, one entry per CDR3 protein. This sample yields hundreds of thousands of distinct CDR3 sequences, of which around 22% are seen a single time; about 10% belongs to the top ten. CDR1 is MGHRA, CDR2 YSYEKL, per germline. V lost 0 bases and J 3 bases, leaving 17 bases between the germline ends. The CDR3 covers 18 residues. Lactation, pregnancy, other autoimmune disease or uncontrolled infection excluded patients. Cells are PBMCs isolated from about 10 ml of fresh blood. These data originate in a study of T cells in Graves' hyperthyroidism and ophthalmopathy. The wider study: Peripheral blood was drawn at first diagnosis, prior to all treatment. Study-wide results and caveats: The majority of expanded thyroid clonotypes above 0.001 also appeared in blood.

The receptor was derived from a woman aged 25 to 39 with Graves' ophthalmopathy. Source material: blood. The chain couples TRBV4-1 to TRBJ2-2, with D perhaps TRBD1 or TRBD2 (5 bases each). The CDR3 DNA sequence: TGCGCCAGCAGCCAAGATCTTGGGACGATGTTAGACACCGGGGAGCTGTTTTTT. Residues: CASSQDLGTMLDTGELFF.